This T cell receptor beta chain emerged from a study of T cell changes during pregnancy in multiple sclerosis. Measured with immunoSEQ multiplex PCR; TCRdb has only the in-frame clones, and not every one. The sample records tens of thousands of clones, more than 75% being singletons. The sequencing used CD8+ T cells from peripheral blood mononuclear cells, collected before pregnancy. This TCR was recovered from a female donor with multiple sclerosis, enrolled in a pregnancy study.

The CDR3 sequence is CASSLEPGASYEQYF. The CDR3 nucleotides read TGTGCCAGCAGCTTAGAACCAGGGGCCTCCTACGAGCAGTACTTC. The chain is built from TRBV11-2 and TRBJ2-7; perhaps TRBD1 as D (6 bases). The V and J ends lost 0 bases and 0 bases respectively, with 9 bases between them. Looked up from germline, CDR1 is SGHAT and CDR2 is FQNNGV. The CDR3 totals 15 residues.